The following is a T cell receptor (beta chain) sequence with its context. The antigen is not known. This CDR3 comprises 13 residues. V shed 7 bases, J shed 9 bases, and the junction held 6 bases outside the gene matches. From germline, CDR1 is MNHEY and CDR2 SMNVEV (reference sequence). The record originates from a study of cytomegalovirus exposure and HLA in healthy donors. Study observations and caveats: When a later analysis compared HLA-associated TCR beta chains with equally common others, the HLA-associated chains turned out to be more clonally expanded and to have lower generation probabilities. TCR beta V- and J-gene trimming, according to a later analysis, was linked to a missense DCLRE1C variant. In a later analysis, across HLA loci, associated TCR counts were highest for DRB1, lowest for HLA-C. Looking again later, the authors saw that most CMV-associated TCR beta chains seemed HLA-restricted.

60 Vbeta and 13 Jbeta primers were used in PCR. Some clones are missing from TCRdb's copy, which holds only in-frame ones; the method was immunoSEQ multiplex PCR. The sample carries approximately 73,000 clones, 65% to 85% recorded once. Sequenced sample: PBMCs. The chain is built from TRBV27 and TRBJ2-1, with 10 nucleotides matching TRBD2. The origin of this receptor is a man between 65 and 85 years old in good health and CMV-seronegative. The CDR3 DNA sequence: TGTGCCAGCATCTCTAGCGGGGGTATTGAGCAGTTCTTC. Encoded protein: CASISSGGIEQFF.